This T cell receptor (beta chain) appears in the sequencing data of a study of Graves' ophthalmopathy and Graves' hyperthyroidism. The CDR3 totals 17 residues. Germline lookup yields CDR1 SQVTM and CDR2 ANQGSEA. The V gene end was trimmed by 4 bases and the J gene end by 2 bases; junction bases not matched to a gene: 7. The study amplified TCR beta CDR3 regions using RNA transcripts. An opening RT-PCR round employed HTBI primers and preceded a second-round multiplex PCR. TCRdb re-called the multiplex PCR reads through MiXCR, storing one row per CDR3 protein. The sample contains roughly 1.1 million distinct CDR3 sequences, about two fifths of which appear only once.

The sequencing sample was made of peripheral blood or thyroid tissue (not recorded which). J is TRBJ2-5 and V is TRBV29-1; TRBD2 aligns across 16 bases. This TCR derives from an adult man with Graves' hyperthyroidism. As DNA, the CDR3 is TGCAGCGTTGTTCCCGGGACTAGCGGGGGGGCGCAAGAGACCCAGTACTTC. It translates to CSVVPGTSGGAQETQYF. The variable domain in full, with the rest retrieved from reference TRBV29-1 and TRBJ2-5, is SAVISQKPSRDICQRGTSLTIQCQVDSQVTMMFWYRQQPGQSLTLIATANQGSEATYESGFVIDKFPISRPNLTFSTLTVSNMSPEDSSIYLCSVVPGTSGGAQETQYFGPGTRLLVL.